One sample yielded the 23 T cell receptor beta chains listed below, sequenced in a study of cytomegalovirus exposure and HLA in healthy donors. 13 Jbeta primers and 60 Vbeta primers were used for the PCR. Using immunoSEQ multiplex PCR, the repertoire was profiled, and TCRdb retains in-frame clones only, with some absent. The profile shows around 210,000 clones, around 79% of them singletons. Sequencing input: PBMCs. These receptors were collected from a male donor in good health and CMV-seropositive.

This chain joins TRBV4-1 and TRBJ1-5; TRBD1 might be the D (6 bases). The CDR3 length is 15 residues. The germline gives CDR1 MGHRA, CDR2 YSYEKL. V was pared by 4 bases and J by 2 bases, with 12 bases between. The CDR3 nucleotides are TGCGCCAGCAGCCGGACAGAAGGCGGCAATCAGCCCCAGCATTTT. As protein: CASSRTEGGNQPQHF.

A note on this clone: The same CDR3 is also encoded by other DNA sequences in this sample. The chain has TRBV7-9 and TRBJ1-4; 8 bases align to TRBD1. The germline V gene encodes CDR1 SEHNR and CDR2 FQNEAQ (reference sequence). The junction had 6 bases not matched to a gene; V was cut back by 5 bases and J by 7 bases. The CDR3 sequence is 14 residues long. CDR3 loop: CASSQDRGVEKLFF. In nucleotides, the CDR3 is TGTGCCAGCAGCCAAGACAGGGGAGTTGAAAAACTGTTTTTT.

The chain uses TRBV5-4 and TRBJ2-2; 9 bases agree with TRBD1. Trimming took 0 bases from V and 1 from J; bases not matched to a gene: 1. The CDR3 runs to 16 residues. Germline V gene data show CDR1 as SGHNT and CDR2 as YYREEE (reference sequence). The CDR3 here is CASSLGGQGNTGELFF. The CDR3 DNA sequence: TGTGCCAGCAGCTTGGGGGGACAGGGGAACACCGGGGAGCTGTTTTTT.

CDR3 bases: TGTGCCAGCAGCACTCAGCCCCCGCGGGGAGAGACCCAGTACTTC. It translates to CASSTQPPRGETQYF. V is TRBV7-9 and J is TRBJ2-5, with a tentative D call TRBD2 (6 bases). V was clipped by 5 bases and J by 4 bases, with 17 bases between them. In germline, CDR1 is SEHNR, CDR2 FQNEAQ (reference sequence). The CDR3 is 15 residues long.

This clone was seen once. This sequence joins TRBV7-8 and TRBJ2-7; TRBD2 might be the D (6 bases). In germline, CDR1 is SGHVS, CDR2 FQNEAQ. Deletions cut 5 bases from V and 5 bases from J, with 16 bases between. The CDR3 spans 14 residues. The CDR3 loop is CASSMTRSSDEQYF. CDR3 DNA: TGTGCCAGCAGCATGACTAGGAGCTCAGACGAGCAGTACTTC.

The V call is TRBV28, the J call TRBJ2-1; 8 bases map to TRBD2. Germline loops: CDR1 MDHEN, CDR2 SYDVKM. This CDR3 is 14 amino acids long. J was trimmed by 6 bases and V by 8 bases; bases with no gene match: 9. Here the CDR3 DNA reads TGTGCCAGCTGGCGTCTAGCGGGTCGCAATGAGCAGTTCTTC. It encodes CASWRLAGRNEQFF.

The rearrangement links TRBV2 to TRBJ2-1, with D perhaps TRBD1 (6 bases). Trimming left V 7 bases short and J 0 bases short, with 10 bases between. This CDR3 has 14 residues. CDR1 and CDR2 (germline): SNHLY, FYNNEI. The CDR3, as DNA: TGTGCCAGCAAGGGGGTAAGCTCCTACAATGAGCAGTTCTTC. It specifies CASKGVSSYNEQFF. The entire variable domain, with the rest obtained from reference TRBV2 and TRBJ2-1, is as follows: EPEVTQTPSHQVTQMGQEVILRCVPISNHLYFYWYRQILGQKVEFLVSFYNNEISEKSEIFDDQFSVERPDGSNFTLKIRSTKLEDSAMYFCASKGVSSYNEQFFGPGTRLTVL.

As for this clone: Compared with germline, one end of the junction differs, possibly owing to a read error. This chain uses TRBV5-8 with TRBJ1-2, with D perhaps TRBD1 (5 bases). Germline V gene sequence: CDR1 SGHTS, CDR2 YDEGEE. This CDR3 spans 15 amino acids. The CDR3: CASSLRGDSNYGDTF. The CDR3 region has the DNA TGTGCCAGCAGCTTGAGAGGGGACTCAAACTATGGCGACACCTTC. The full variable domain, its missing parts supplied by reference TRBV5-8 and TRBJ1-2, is EAGVTQSPTHLIKTRGQQATLRCSPISGHTSVYWYQQALGLGLQFLLWYDEGEERNRGNFPPRFSGRQFPNYSSELNVNALELEDSALYLCASSLRGDSNYGDTFGSGTRLTVV.

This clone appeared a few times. CDR3 coding DNA: TGTGCCAGCAGCTTGCAGGGCAATCAGCCCCAGCATTTT. Protein product: CASSLQGNQPQHF. V is TRBV5-4 and J is TRBJ1-5; no clear D. The V gene lost 1 base and the J gene lost 2 bases, with 4 bases spanning the gap. In germline, CDR1 is SGHNT, CDR2 YYREEE (reference sequence). CDR3 length equals 13 residues.

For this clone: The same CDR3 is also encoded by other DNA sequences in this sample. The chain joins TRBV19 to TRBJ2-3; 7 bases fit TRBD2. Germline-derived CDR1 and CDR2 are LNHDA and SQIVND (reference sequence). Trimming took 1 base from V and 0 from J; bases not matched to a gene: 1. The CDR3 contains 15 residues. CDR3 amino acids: CASSIGSGSTDTQYF. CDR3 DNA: TGTGCCAGTAGTATAGGTAGCGGGAGCACAGATACGCAGTATTTT. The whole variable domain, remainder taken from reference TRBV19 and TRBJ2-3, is DGGITQSPKYLFRKEGQNVTLSCEQNLNHDAMYWYRQDPGQGLRLIYYSQIVNDFQKGDIAEGYSVSREKKESFPLTVTSAQKNPTAFYLCASSIGSGSTDTQYFGPGTRLTVL.

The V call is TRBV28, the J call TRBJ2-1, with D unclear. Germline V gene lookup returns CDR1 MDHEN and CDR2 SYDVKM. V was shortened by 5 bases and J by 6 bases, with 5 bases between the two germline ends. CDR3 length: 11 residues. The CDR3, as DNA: TGTGCCAGCAGTCCTCTCAATGAGCAGTTCTTC. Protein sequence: CASSPLNEQFF.

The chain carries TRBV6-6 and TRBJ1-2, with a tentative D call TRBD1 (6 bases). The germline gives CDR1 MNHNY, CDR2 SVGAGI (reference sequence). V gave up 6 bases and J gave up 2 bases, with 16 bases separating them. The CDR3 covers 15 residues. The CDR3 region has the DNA TGTGCCAGCAGACCCGAGGACAGACAAAACTATGGCTACACCTTC. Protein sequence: CASRPEDRQNYGYTF.

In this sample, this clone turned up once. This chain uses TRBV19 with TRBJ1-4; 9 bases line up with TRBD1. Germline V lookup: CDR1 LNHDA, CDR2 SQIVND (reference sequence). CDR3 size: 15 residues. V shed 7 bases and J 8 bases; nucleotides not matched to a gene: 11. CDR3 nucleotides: TGTGCCAGTACCCCCAACAGGGGGCAGGGGGAAAAACTGTTTTTT. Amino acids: CASTPNRGQGEKLFF.

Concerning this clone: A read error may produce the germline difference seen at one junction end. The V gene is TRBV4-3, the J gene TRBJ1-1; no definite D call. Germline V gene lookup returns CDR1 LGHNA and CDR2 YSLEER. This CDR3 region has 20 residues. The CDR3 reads CASSQDGMVDGNRMKTEAFF. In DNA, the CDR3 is TGCGCCAGCAGCCAAGATGGCATGGTGGACGGGAACCGTATGAAAACTGAAGCTTTCTTT.

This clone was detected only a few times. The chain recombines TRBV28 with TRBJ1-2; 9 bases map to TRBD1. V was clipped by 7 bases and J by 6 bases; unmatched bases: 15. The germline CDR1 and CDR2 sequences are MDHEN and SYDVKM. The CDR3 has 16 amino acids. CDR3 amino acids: CASKTPGKTGGDGYTF. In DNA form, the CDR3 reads TGTGCCAGCAAAACCCCGGGAAAGACAGGGGGGGATGGCTACACCTTC.

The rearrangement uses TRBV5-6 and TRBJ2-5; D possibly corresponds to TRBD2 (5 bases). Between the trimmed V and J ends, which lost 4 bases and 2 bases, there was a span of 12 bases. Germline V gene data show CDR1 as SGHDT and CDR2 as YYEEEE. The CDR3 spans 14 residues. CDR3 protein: CASSIRGGQETQYF. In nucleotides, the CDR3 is TGTGCCAGCAGCATACGGGGTGGACAAGAGACCCAGTACTTC.

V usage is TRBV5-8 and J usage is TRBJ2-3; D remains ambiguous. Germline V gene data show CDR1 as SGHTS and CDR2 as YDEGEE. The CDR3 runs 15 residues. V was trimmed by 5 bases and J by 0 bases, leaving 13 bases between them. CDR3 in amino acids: CASSRVAVSTDTQYF. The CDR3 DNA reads TGTGCCAGCAGTCGGGTCGCGGTTAGCACAGATACGCAGTATTTT.

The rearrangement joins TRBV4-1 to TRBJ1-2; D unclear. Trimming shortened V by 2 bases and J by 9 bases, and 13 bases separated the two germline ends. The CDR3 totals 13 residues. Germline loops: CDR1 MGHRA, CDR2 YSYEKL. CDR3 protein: CASSQPSSGRYTF. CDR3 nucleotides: TGCGCCAGCAGCCAACCTTCCTCAGGTCGCTACACCTTC.

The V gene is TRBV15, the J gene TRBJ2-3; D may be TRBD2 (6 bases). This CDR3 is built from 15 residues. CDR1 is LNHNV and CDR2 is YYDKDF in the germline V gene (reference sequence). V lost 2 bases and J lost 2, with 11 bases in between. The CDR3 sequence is CATSRRRGTTDTQYF. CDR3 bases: TGTGCCACCAGCAGAAGGCGGGGAACCACAGATACGCAGTATTTT. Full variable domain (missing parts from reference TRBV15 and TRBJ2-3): DAMVIQNPRYQVTQFGKPVTLSCSQTLNHNVMYWYQQKSSQAPKLLFHYYDKDFNNEADTPDNFQSRRPNTSFCFLDIRSPGLGDTAMYLCATSRRRGTTDTQYFGPGTRLTVL.

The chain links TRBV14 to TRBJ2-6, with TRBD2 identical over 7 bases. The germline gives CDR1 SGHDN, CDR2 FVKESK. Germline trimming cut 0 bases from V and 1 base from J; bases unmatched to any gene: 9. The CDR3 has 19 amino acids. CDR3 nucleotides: TGTGCCAGCAGCCAAGATATCGGCTGGGGGGGATCTGGGGCCAACGTCCTGACTTTC. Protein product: CASSQDIGWGGSGANVLTF.

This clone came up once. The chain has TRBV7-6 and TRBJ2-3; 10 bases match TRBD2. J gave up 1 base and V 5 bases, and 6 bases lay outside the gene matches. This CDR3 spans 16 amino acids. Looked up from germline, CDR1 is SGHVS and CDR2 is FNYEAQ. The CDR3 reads CASSHRLAGGTDTQYF. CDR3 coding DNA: TGTGCCAGCAGCCACCGGCTAGCGGGGGGCACAGATACGCAGTATTTT.

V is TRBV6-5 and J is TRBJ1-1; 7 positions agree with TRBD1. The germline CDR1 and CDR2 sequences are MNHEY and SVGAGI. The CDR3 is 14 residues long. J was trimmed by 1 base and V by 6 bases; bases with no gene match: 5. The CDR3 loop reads CASRPRDRNTEAFF. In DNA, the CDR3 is TGTGCCAGCAGACCCCGGGACAGGAACACTGAAGCTTTCTTT.

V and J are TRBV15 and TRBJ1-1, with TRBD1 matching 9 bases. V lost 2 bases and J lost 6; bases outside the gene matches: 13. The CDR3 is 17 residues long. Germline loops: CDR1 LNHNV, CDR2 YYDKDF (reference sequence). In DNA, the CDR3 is TGTGCCACCAGCAGATTCGGACAGGGGAGGAGGCACGCTGAAGCTTTCTTT. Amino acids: CATSRFGQGRRHAEAFF.